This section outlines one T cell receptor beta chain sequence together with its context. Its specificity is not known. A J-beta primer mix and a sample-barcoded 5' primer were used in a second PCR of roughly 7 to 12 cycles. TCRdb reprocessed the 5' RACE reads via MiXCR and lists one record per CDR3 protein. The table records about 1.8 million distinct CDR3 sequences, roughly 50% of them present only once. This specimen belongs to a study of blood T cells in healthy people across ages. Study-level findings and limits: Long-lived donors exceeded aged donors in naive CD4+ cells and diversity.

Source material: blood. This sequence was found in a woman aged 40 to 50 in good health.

CDR3 sequence (DNA): TGTGCCAGCTCACCGTCGGGACAGACTTATCAGCCCCAGCATTTT. Protein: CASSPSGQTYQPQHF. The genes are TRBV18 and TRBJ1-5; 7 bases align to TRBD1. The germline CDR1 and CDR2 sequences are KGHSH and LQKENI. This CDR3 region has 15 residues. Trimming took 3 bases from V and 5 from J; bases not matched to a gene: 7.